These 18 T cell receptor beta chains were all obtained from the same sample, sequenced in a study of blood T cell repertoires in COVID-19. Clones were read by immunoSEQ multiplex PCR, and TCRdb kept only the in-frame ones, dropping some. Here the sample spans roughly 200,000 clones, 89% being singletons. The specimen was peripheral blood. These receptors originate from a man aged 40-55 years with acute or convalescent COVID-19.

In this sample, this clone turned up once. V gene TRBV7-9 combines with J gene TRBJ2-1; TRBD1 is a possible D gene (5 bases). The ends were cut back, 4 bases at V and 8 bases at J, with 6 bases in the middle. Looked up from germline, CDR1 is SEHNR and CDR2 is FQNEAQ (reference sequence). This CDR3 has 11 residues. The CDR3 region has the DNA TGTGCCAGCAGCTCAGGGTATGAGCAGTTCTTC. Translation: CASSSGYEQFF.

The rearrangement uses TRBV18 and TRBJ1-1, with 7 bases aligning to TRBD1. This CDR3 region has 14 residues. V trimming: 1 base; J trimming: 3 bases; junction bases outside the gene matches: 2. The germline CDR1 and CDR2 sequences are KGHSH and LQKENI. CDR3 in amino acids: CASSPRQGDTEAFF. CDR3 DNA: TGTGCCAGCTCACCACGGCAGGGGGACACTGAAGCTTTCTTT.

This chain joins TRBV5-6 and TRBJ2-2; 10 bases agree with TRBD2. V gave up 3 bases and J gave up 7 bases; unmatched junction bases: 6. The CDR3 loop spans 15 amino acids. Per the germline V gene, CDR1 is SGHDT and CDR2 is YYEEEE. As DNA, the CDR3 is TGTGCCAGCAGCTGGAGCGGGGGGGCCTACGGGGAGCTGTTTTTT. Translating it yields CASSWSGGAYGELFF.

V and J are TRBV10-3 and TRBJ2-1; 8 positions agree with TRBD1. CDR3 length: 14 residues. The V segment lost 0 bases and the J segment 8 bases; nucleotides outside the gene matches: 3. Germline V lookup: CDR1 ENHRY, CDR2 SYGVKD. CDR3 in DNA: TGTGCCATCAGTGAGTCGACAGGGGCCTATGAGCAGTTCTTC. This codes for CAISESTGAYEQFF.

The rearrangement links TRBV18 to TRBJ1-1, with D tentatively TRBD1 (6 bases). The V and J ends lost 6 bases and 5 bases respectively, with 19 bases between them. Germline CDR1 is KGHSH and CDR2 is LQKENI. This CDR3 comprises 15 residues. CDR3 sequence reads: CASSVSVSGTTEAFF. The CDR3 DNA sequence: TGTGCCAGCTCCGTTAGTGTTTCGGGGACAACTGAAGCTTTCTTT. The full variable domain, in which reference TRBV18 and TRBJ1-1 provide the parts outside the CDR3, is NAGVMQNPRHLVRRRGQEARLRCSPMKGHSHVYWYRQLPEEGLKFMVYLQKENIIDESGMPKERFSAEFPKEGPSILRIQQVVRGDSAAYFCASSVSVSGTTEAFFGQGTRLTVV.

The V and J genes are TRBV3-1 (or the pseudogene TRBV3-2) and TRBJ1-4, with D possibly being TRBD1 (6 bases). The germline CDR1 and CDR2 sequences are LGHDT and YNNKEL (reference sequence). CDR3 length: 15 amino acids. The germline V and J ends were trimmed by 6 bases and 7 bases, with 18 bases remaining between them. The chain's CDR3 is CASSARGARSEKLFF. DNA for the CDR3: TGTGCCAGCAGTGCCCGGGGGGCGCGTAGTGAAAAACTGTTTTTT.

V gene TRBV5-1 combines with J gene TRBJ1-1; 9 nucleotides match TRBD1. Losses at the gene ends were 3 bases for V and 9 bases for J; bases not matched to a gene: 6. Germline V gene data show CDR1 as SGHRS and CDR2 as YFSETQ. The CDR3 runs to 13 residues. CDR3 protein: CASSSDRGGKAFF. The CDR3 DNA is TGCGCCAGCAGCTCCGACAGGGGGGGGAAAGCTTTCTTT.

This rearrangement joins TRBV7-8 to TRBJ1-1; unclear D gene. Trimming pared 5 bases from V and 1 base from J, leaving 11 bases between. Germline lookup yields CDR1 SGHVS and CDR2 FQNEAQ. CDR3 length equals 14 residues. The CDR3 DNA sequence: TGTGCCAGCAGCGTGGGCACCTCGAACACTGAAGCTTTCTTT. Translation gives CASSVGTSNTEAFF.

This sequence joins TRBV3-1 (or the pseudogene TRBV3-2) and TRBJ1-3; the match to TRBD1 covers 10 bases. Trimming cost V 4 bases and J 4 bases; bases outside gene matches: 7. This CDR3 region has 16 residues. Germline V lookup: CDR1 LGHDT, CDR2 YNNKEL (reference sequence). CDR3 loop: CASSPLDRGLGNTIYF. The CDR3 DNA reads TGTGCCAGCAGCCCCCTTGACAGGGGGCTAGGAAACACCATATATTTT.

The V and J genes are TRBV5-6 and TRBJ1-2, with 7 bases that match TRBD1. The junction had 6 bases not matched to a gene; V was cut back by 4 bases and J by 6 bases. The CDR3 covers 13 residues. Germline-derived CDR1 and CDR2 are SGHDT and YYEEEE. CDR3 coding DNA: TGTGCCAGCAGCAAGGACAGGTATGATGGCTACACCTTC. This translates into CASSKDRYDGYTF.

The rearrangement links TRBV20-1 to TRBJ2-3; 11 bases map to TRBD1. The V gene end was trimmed by 3 bases and the J gene end by 7 bases; junction bases not matched to a gene: 6. This CDR3 has 14 residues. The germline CDR1 and CDR2 sequences are DFQATT and SNEGSKA (reference sequence). CDR3: CSASGQGASNTQYF. The CDR3 DNA reads TGCAGTGCTAGTGGACAGGGGGCTTCAAATACGCAGTATTTT.

The chain is built from TRBV2 and TRBJ2-5; D perhaps matches TRBD1 (5 bases). With 7 bases removed from V and 4 bases from J, the gap between germline ends came to 13 bases. The germline V gene has CDR1 SNHLY and CDR2 FYNNEI. This CDR3 spans 13 amino acids. In DNA form, the CDR3 reads TGTGCCAGCACGGGCAGGGTGCGAGAGACCCAGTACTTC. This gives the protein CASTGRVRETQYF.

The chain links TRBV9 to TRBJ1-1; weak D call: TRBD1 (6 bases). Germline assignment: CDR1 SGDLS and CDR2 YYNGEE. Trimming shortened V by 2 bases and J by 1 base, and 9 bases separated the two germline ends. The length of the CDR3 is 14 residues. The CDR3 loop is CASSVPGENTEAFF. Written as DNA, the CDR3 is TGTGCCAGCAGCGTCCCAGGGGAGAACACTGAAGCTTTCTTT. Filled out from reference TRBV9 and TRBJ1-1, the complete variable domain reads DSGVTQTPKHLITATGQRVTLRCSPRSGDLSVYWYQQSLDQGLQFLIQYYNGEERAKGNILERFSAQQFPDLHSELNLSSLELGDSALYFCASSVPGENTEAFFGQGTRLTVV.

The chain couples TRBV6-2 or TRBV6-3 to TRBJ1-5, with unresolved D. Germline V CDR1 and CDR2: MNHEY, SVGEGT. The CDR3 totals 15 residues. Trimming shortened V by 2 bases and J by 9 bases, and 17 bases separated the two germline ends. CDR3 sequence (DNA): TGTGCCAGCAGTTACCTAGGCAGCGGCGTGAGGCCCCAGCATTTT. Amino acids: CASSYLGSGVRPQHF.

This chain connects TRBV7-2 to TRBJ1-6; maybe TRBD1 (6 bases). The CDR3 runs to 15 residues. Germline V gene data show CDR1 as SGHTA and CDR2 as FQGNSA. The V end lost 5 bases, the J end lost 5 bases, and 13 bases lay between the germline ends. The CDR3 DNA reads as TGTGCCAGCAGCCTGTGGGACAAGGATAATTCACCCCTCCACTTT. Translation gives CASSLWDKDNSPLHF.

The CDR3 spells CASSLGRAQPQHF. The CDR3 coding sequence is TGTGCCAGCAGCTTAGGTCGAGCCCAGCCCCAGCATTTT. This chain uses TRBV7-2 with TRBJ1-5; unclear D gene. The germline V gene encodes CDR1 SGHTA and CDR2 FQGNSA. CDR3 length: 13 residues. V lost 1 base to trimming and J lost 7 bases, with 8 bases between them.

V usage is TRBV9 and J usage is TRBJ1-6; D gene unclear. Looked up from germline, CDR1 is SGDLS and CDR2 is YYNGEE. CDR3 length: 13 residues. Trimming took off 0 bases at V and 8 bases at J, with 6 bases between the two ends. The CDR3 region has the DNA TGTGCCAGCAGCGTAGGGGCCGATTCACCCCTCCACTTT. Its translation is CASSVGADSPLHF.

The chain uses TRBV28 and TRBJ1-1; D is ambiguous. The germline V and J ends were trimmed by 2 bases and 4 bases, with 11 bases remaining between them. The CDR3 loop spans 14 amino acids. CDR1 and CDR2 (germline): MDHEN, SYDVKM. DNA for the CDR3: TGTGCCAGCAGTTTAGGAGGGATGTTCACTGAAGCTTTCTTT. Amino acid sequence: CASSLGGMFTEAFF.